The rows below give T cell receptor beta chains drawn from one sample of a study of cytomegalovirus exposure and HLA in healthy donors. The assay was immunoSEQ multiplex PCR, and TCRdb's table has in-frame clones only and misses some. In the table there are 130,000 or so clones, around three quarters of which are singletons. The sample taken for sequencing was PBMCs. Receptors were obtained from a male donor in good health and CMV-seropositive. Both conserved end residues are part of each CDR3. Each record gives: V gene, CDR3 protein.

v_gene: TRBV27; CDR3aa: CASSSVPGQAHEQYF
v_gene: TRBV10-3; CDR3aa: CAITGTIGEQYF
v_gene: TRBV5-3; CDR3aa: CARSLIAGTPFLYGYTF
v_gene: TRBV6-5; CDR3aa: CASRPTGVSDQPQHF
v_gene: TRBV11-1; CDR3aa: CASSPGTGVNQPQHF
v_gene: TRBV12-5; CDR3aa: CASGLNGAQHF
v_gene: TRBV15; CDR3aa: CATSRDRLAREQYF
v_gene: TRBV6-1; CDR3aa: CASSEYGEYDEKLFF
v_gene: TRBV13; CDR3aa: CASSPSGSWGADEQFF
v_gene: TRBV21-1; CDR3aa: CASSREAIYSNQPQHF
v_gene: TRBV5-4; CDR3aa: CASSSWAGGEETQYF
v_gene: TRBV15; CDR3aa: CATAPGLVRDTQYF
v_gene: TRBV10-1; CDR3aa: CASSASLKETQYF
v_gene: TRBV28; CDR3aa: CASSLENPQAIGEAFF
v_gene: TRBV14; CDR3aa: CASSYSGANGLTF
v_gene: TRBV7-2; CDR3aa: CASSPDRGYGYTF
v_gene: TRBV6-5; CDR3aa: CASSYPDRFRGNTIYF
v_gene: TRBV5-1; CDR3aa: CASSLVGGTGEKLFF
v_gene: TRBV5-1; CDR3aa: CASSLVGGASDTQYF
v_gene: TRBV7-9; CDR3aa: CASTPSGSGELFF
v_gene: TRBV7-2; CDR3aa: CASSWGQGDGYTF
v_gene: TRBV5-1; CDR3aa: CASSLQGWQETQYF
v_gene: TRBV5-6; CDR3aa: CASSPWRRVALGANGLTF
v_gene: TRBV5-1; CDR3aa: CASSLHGNTIYF
v_gene: TRBV19; CDR3aa: CASSARTSGVETQYF
v_gene: TRBV18; CDR3aa: CASSPPRTGGHYNEQFF
v_gene: TRBV6-5; CDR3aa: CASSQGSGNQPQHF
v_gene: TRBV28; CDR3aa: CASSLPSGGVGYEQYF
v_gene: TRBV29-1; CDR3aa: CSVERGSYGYTF
v_gene: TRBV9; CDR3aa: CASSPGTAAQETQYF
v_gene: TRBV6-4; CDR3aa: CASSRTGGSGELFF
v_gene: TRBV5-8; CDR3aa: CASSSTMLLGDRGTYEQYF
v_gene: TRBV5-4; CDR3aa: CASRRTGQGANGYTF
v_gene: TRBV5-8; CDR3aa: CASSPSGHTNYGYTF
v_gene: TRBV5-5; CDR3aa: CASSFDPGGTEAFF
v_gene: TRBV7-3; CDR3aa: CASSLTSNTGELFF
v_gene: TRBV30; CDR3aa: CAWRRDSETQYF
v_gene: TRBV7-3; CDR3aa: CASSYGQGATNEKLFF
v_gene: TRBV6-1; CDR3aa: CASSQGTVFYGYTF
v_gene: TRBV5-1; CDR3aa: CASGRLAGGYEQYF
v_gene: TRBV6-1; CDR3aa: CASSETGQGYEQYF
v_gene: TRBV28; CDR3aa: CASTLRVAREKLFF
v_gene: TRBV18; CDR3aa: CASSPAGGVGRGTDTQYF
v_gene: TRBV28; CDR3aa: CASRSLGGDISTDTQYF
v_gene: TRBV2; CDR3aa: CASSGGQEYEQYF
v_gene: TRBV6-1; CDR3aa: CASTRNTGELFF